The text below deals with one T cell receptor (beta chain). Here immunoSEQ multiplex PCR was the method, and the copy in TCRdb shows in-frame clones only, minus some. The table has approximately 50,000 clones, about 90% seen once. The data were obtained in a study of CD4 T cells in relation to SARS-CoV-2 and coronaviruses. Study details: The HLA restriction of the shared crossreactive spike epitopes was mapped.

Trimming cost V 0 bases and J 7 bases; bases outside gene matches: 1. In germline, CDR1 is SGHNT, CDR2 YYREEE (reference sequence). The CDR3 spans 14 residues. The sequence came from an adult with COVID-19. The chain carries TRBV5-4 and TRBJ1-4, with 9 nucleotides matching TRBD1. The source material was naive CD4+ T cells from PBMCs. Documented subset: naive CD4+ T cells isolated by negative enrichment. CDR3 bases: TGTGCCAGCAGCTTGGGACAGGGGGGTGAAAAACTGTTTTTT. Translating it yields CASSLGQGGEKLFF. The variable domain in full, with the rest retrieved from reference TRBV5-4 and TRBJ1-4, is ETGVTQSPTHLIKTRGQQVTLRCSSQSGHNTVSWYQQALGQGPQFIFQYYREEENGRGNFPPRFSGLQFPNYSSELNVNALELDDSALYLCASSLGQGGEKLFFGSGTQLSVL.